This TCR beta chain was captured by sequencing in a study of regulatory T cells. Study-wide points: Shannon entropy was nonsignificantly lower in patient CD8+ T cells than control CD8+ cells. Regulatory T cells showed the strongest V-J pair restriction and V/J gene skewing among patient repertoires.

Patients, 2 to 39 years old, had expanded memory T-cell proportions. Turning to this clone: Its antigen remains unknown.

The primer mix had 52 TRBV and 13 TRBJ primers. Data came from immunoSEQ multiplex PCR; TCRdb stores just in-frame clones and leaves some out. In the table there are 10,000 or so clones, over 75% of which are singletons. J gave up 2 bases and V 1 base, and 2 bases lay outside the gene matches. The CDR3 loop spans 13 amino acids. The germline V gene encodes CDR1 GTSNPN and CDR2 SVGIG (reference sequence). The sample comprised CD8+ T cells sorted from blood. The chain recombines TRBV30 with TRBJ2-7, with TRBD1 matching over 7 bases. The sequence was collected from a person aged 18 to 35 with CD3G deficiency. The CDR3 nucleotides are TGTGCCTGGAGTGCCGGGACAGCCTACGAGCAGTACTTC. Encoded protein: CAWSAGTAYEQYF.